The 27 T cell receptor beta chains listed next were all sequenced from one sample in a study of neurological immune-mediated disorders. TCRdb analysed the 5' RACE reads with MiXCR anew, one entry per CDR3 protein. The repertoire holds some 42,000 distinct CDR3 sequences, with roughly 11% as singletons. Sequencing was performed on CD4+ T cells from blood. The receptors originated from a woman in her 30s with HTLV-1-associated myelopathy (HAM/TSP).

This clonotype has a count of ten or more. This chain links TRBV5-1 with TRBJ2-3, with 8 bases lining up with TRBD1. Germline CDR1 SGHRS, CDR2 YFSETQ. Trimming took 2 bases from V and 5 from J; bases not matched to a gene: 1. This CDR3 has 13 amino acids. Here the CDR3 DNA reads TGCGCCAGCAGCTTAACAGGGGGAGATACGCAGTATTTT. Translating it yields CASSLTGGDTQYF.

This clonotype was counted at least ten times. The chain recombines TRBV18 with TRBJ2-7; D is unclear. Trimming took 3 bases from V and 3 from J, leaving 12 bases between them. This CDR3 comprises 14 residues. CDR1 and CDR2 (germline): KGHSH, LQKENI. CDR3 bases: TGTGCCAGCTCACCGGGTTTGGCTGTCTACGAGCAGTACTTC. It specifies CASSPGLAVYEQYF.

This clonotype was observed many times. The genes are TRBV6-6 and TRBJ1-1; no definite D call. CDR1 is MNHNY, CDR2 SVGAGI, per germline (reference sequence). V was pared by 10 bases and J by 1 base, with 4 bases between. The CDR3 sequence is 10 residues long. The CDR3 reads CATRNTEAFF. The DNA of the CDR3 is TGTGCCACCAGGAACACTGAAGCTTTCTTT.

In this sample, this clonotype turned up many times. J is TRBJ1-6 and V is TRBV5-1; 10 bases align to TRBD1. CDR1 is SGHRS and CDR2 is YFSETQ in the germline V gene. The CDR3 has 16 residues. With V trimmed by 1 base and J by 9 bases, 7 bases remained unmatched. CDR3 coding DNA: TGCGCCAGCAGCTTGCAGAGGGACAGGGGACGTTCACCCCTCCACTTT. Protein product: CASSLQRDRGRSPLHF.

This clonotype was seen ten or more times. The chain has TRBV20-1 and TRBJ1-6, with D uncertain. The CDR3 length is 14 residues. V was shortened by 1 base and J by 4 bases, with 8 bases between the two germline ends. The germline CDR1 and CDR2 sequences are DFQATT and SNEGSKA (reference sequence). The CDR3 is CSARAREYNSPLHF. Written as DNA, the CDR3 is TGCAGTGCTAGAGCTCGGGAGTATAATTCACCCCTCCACTTT.

As DNA, the CDR3 is TGCGCCAGCACCCAGGACGGGCTACAGCATGAAAAACTGTTTTTT. Translated: CASTQDGLQHEKLFF. The chain links TRBV5-1 to TRBJ1-4; no clear D gene. The CDR3 has 15 amino acids. V lost 6 bases and J lost 6, with 18 bases in between. Germline V lookup: CDR1 SGHRS, CDR2 YFSETQ.

This clonotype occurred many times. This chain links TRBV20-1 with TRBJ2-1; D may be TRBD1 (5 bases). V was pared by 3 bases and J by 5 bases, with 8 bases between. The germline V gene encodes CDR1 DFQATT and CDR2 SNEGSKA (reference sequence). There are 12 residues in the CDR3. CDR3 residues: CSARQGNNEQFF. For the CDR3, the DNA is TGCAGTGCTAGGCAGGGAAACAATGAGCAGTTCTTC.

This clonotype appeared a few times. This chain joins TRBV6-2 or TRBV6-3 and TRBJ1-1, with D unclear. The V end lost 2 bases, the J end lost 0 bases, and 13 bases lay between the germline ends. CDR3 length: 16 residues. The germline V gene has CDR1 MNHEY and CDR2 SVGEGT. The CDR3 protein is CASSYPIAVLNTEAFF. The CDR3 nucleotides are TGTGCCAGCAGTTACCCCATCGCAGTTTTGAACACTGAAGCTTTCTTT.

This clonotype was observed many times. The V call is TRBV6-6, the J call TRBJ2-7; 8 nucleotides agree with TRBD1. CDR1 MNHNY and CDR2 SVGAGI come from the germline V gene (reference sequence). V shed 2 bases and J 1 base; nucleotides not matched to a gene: 4. The CDR3 totals 15 residues. The CDR3 sequence: CASSYRQGSSYEQYF. CDR3 bases: TGTGCCAGCAGTTACCGACAGGGGTCTTCCTACGAGCAGTACTTC.

Many counts were recorded for this clonotype. V is TRBV12-3 or TRBV12-4 and J is TRBJ2-1, with 9 bases identical to TRBD2. J was trimmed by 3 bases and V by 6 bases; bases with no gene match: 6. The CDR3 contains 15 residues. The CDR3 DNA follows: TGTGCCAGCAGCCCTAGACTAGCGGACTACAATGAGCAGTTCTTC. Its protein product is CASSPRLADYNEQFF.

In its sample, this clonotype was seen many times. For the CDR3, the DNA is TGCGCCAGCAGCCAAGGTCCCAGGGGTTTTCGTGGCTACACCTTC. It translates to CASSQGPRGFRGYTF. The gene calls are TRBV4-1 and TRBJ1-2; maybe TRBD1 (6 bases). V lost 1 base to trimming and J lost 7 bases, with 16 bases between them. In germline, CDR1 is MGHRA, CDR2 YSYEKL. This CDR3 region has 15 residues.

The table lists this clonotype with many counts. The gene calls are TRBV12-3 or TRBV12-4 and TRBJ1-2; tentative D call: TRBD1 (6 bases). V shed 6 bases and J shed 4 bases, with 12 bases lying between them. The CDR3 length is 13 residues. The CDR3, as DNA: TGTGCCAGCAGAACTCAGGGGCTCTATGGCTACACCTTC. Translated, it gives CASRTQGLYGYTF.

At least ten counts were recorded for this clonotype. CDR3 loop: CSARGTGSSPLHF. DNA for the CDR3: TGCAGTGCTAGAGGGACAGGGAGTTCACCCCTCCACTTT. The gene calls are TRBV20-1 and TRBJ1-6; 8 bases match TRBD1. V lost 1 base, J lost 9 bases, and 2 bases stayed unmatched. CDR3 length: 13 residues. Germline V gene lookup returns CDR1 DFQATT and CDR2 SNEGSKA (reference sequence).

This clonotype was recorded many times. This chain uses TRBV20-1 with TRBJ1-1, with D possibly TRBD1 on 6 matching bases. In germline, CDR1 is DFQATT, CDR2 SNEGSKA (reference sequence). The length of the CDR3 is 16 residues. V gave up 6 bases and J gave up 0 bases, with 20 bases separating them. The chain's CDR3 is CSATPFRGLVNTEAFF. CDR3 nucleotides: TGCAGTGCAACACCATTCAGGGGCCTCGTGAACACTGAAGCTTTCTTT.

This clonotype was counted many times. This chain joins TRBV5-6 and TRBJ2-6; TRBD2 is a possible D gene (5 bases). CDR3 length: 15 amino acids. Deletions cut 2 bases from V and 2 bases from J, with 8 bases between. Germline V gene data show CDR1 as SGHDT and CDR2 as YYEEEE. DNA for the CDR3: TGTGCCAGCAGCTTTATCGGGGCTGGGGCCAACGTCCTGACTTTC. This gives the protein CASSFIGAGANVLTF.

This clonotype was detected many times. The V and J genes are TRBV5-1 and TRBJ1-1, with 9 positions matching TRBD1. This CDR3 has 15 residues. With 2 bases clipped from V and 1 base from J, the junction kept 3 bases outside the gene matches. The germline CDR1 and CDR2 sequences are SGHRS and YFSETQ. CDR3 in amino acids: CASSFRDRENTEAFF. The CDR3 DNA sequence: TGCGCCAGCAGCTTCCGGGACAGGGAGAACACTGAAGCTTTCTTT. The complete variable domain, with remaining parts taken from reference TRBV5-1 and TRBJ1-1, reads KAGVTQTPRYLIKTRGQQVTLSCSPISGHRSVSWYQQTPGQGLQFLFEYFSETQRNKGNFPGRFSGRQFSNSRSEMNVSTLELGDSALYLCASSFRDRENTEAFFGQGTRLTVV.

The table lists this clonotype with many counts. The chain uses TRBV10-3 and TRBJ2-2; no clear D gene. Germline loops: CDR1 ENHRY, CDR2 SYGVKD. The CDR3 extends over 12 amino acids. The V end lost 0 bases, the J end lost 7 bases, and 3 bases lay between the germline ends. The CDR3 protein is CAISESGGELFF. CDR3 coding DNA: TGTGCCATCAGTGAGTCAGGCGGGGAGCTGTTTTTT.

This clonotype has a count of ten or more. The V and J genes are TRBV30 and TRBJ1-4; perhaps TRBD1 as D (6 bases). The V gene's germline CDR1 is GTSNPN and CDR2 SVGIG (reference sequence). V lost 3 bases and J 10 bases, leaving 21 bases between the germline ends. The CDR3 runs 15 residues. CDR3: CAWSDSWGARVKLFF. The DNA for the CDR3 is TGTGCCTGGAGCGACTCCTGGGGGGCTAGGGTAAAACTGTTTTTT.

This clonotype was recorded many times. The V and J genes are TRBV3-1 and TRBJ2-7, with D possibly TRBD2 on 5 matching bases. Per germline, CDR1 LGHDT and CDR2 YNNKEL (reference sequence). The length of the CDR3 is 17 residues. V was shortened by 1 base and J by 7 bases, with 23 bases between the two germline ends. The CDR3 is CASSQVIQTRTLGEQYF. The CDR3 DNA is TGTGCCAGCAGCCAAGTTATTCAAACTAGAACGCTCGGGGAGCAGTACTTC.

This clonotype has at least ten counts. V usage is TRBV20-1 and J usage is TRBJ2-7, with D possibly matching TRBD1 (6 bases). In germline, CDR1 is DFQATT, CDR2 SNEGSKA (reference sequence). V lost 0 bases and J lost 6, with 9 bases in between. The CDR3 is made up of 12 amino acids. This chain's CDR3 is CSARDRGGEQYF. DNA for the CDR3: TGCAGTGCTAGAGACAGGGGTGGCGAGCAGTACTTC.

In this sample, this clonotype turned up many times. The chain is built from TRBV18 and TRBJ2-3, with D maybe TRBD1 (5 bases). CDR1 and CDR2 (germline): KGHSH, LQKENI. The V end lost 4 bases, the J end lost 4 bases, and 9 bases lay between the germline ends. The length of the CDR3 is 13 residues. The CDR3 loop reads CASSLREADTQYF. The CDR3 DNA reads TGTGCCAGCTCACTCAGGGAAGCAGATACGCAGTATTTT.

This clonotype was seen at least ten times. DNA of the CDR3: TGCGCCAGCAAGGGGCAGGGACCCACCGGGGAGCTGTTTTTT. Protein product: CASKGQGPTGELFF. V gene TRBV5-1 combines with J gene TRBJ2-2; D may match TRBD1 or TRBD2 (5 bases each). The CDR3 spans 14 residues. Trimming took off 6 bases at V and 4 bases at J, with 13 bases between the two ends. Germline-derived CDR1 and CDR2 are SGHRS and YFSETQ.

There are many counts of this clonotype. This chain joins TRBV7-9 and TRBJ1-2; D unclear. This CDR3 region has 11 residues. Trimming shortened V by 3 bases and J by 7 bases, and 6 bases separated the two germline ends. The germline V gene has CDR1 SEHNR and CDR2 FQNEAQ (reference sequence). The CDR3 DNA reads as TGTGCCAGCAGCTTGGAAGGTGGCTACACCTTC. Residues: CASSLEGGYTF.

This clonotype has a count of ten or more. The chain uses TRBV29-1 and TRBJ1-2; D not certain. Germline CDR1 reads SQVTM; CDR2 reads ANQGSEA. This CDR3 spans 12 amino acids. Trimming took off 6 bases at V and 2 bases at J, with 10 bases between the two ends. The CDR3 DNA sequence: TGCAGCGTCGCCGACGGGAACTATGGCTACACCTTC. Translated, it gives CSVADGNYGYTF.

This clonotype was seen at least ten times. The CDR3 nucleotides read TGTGCCAGCTCACCTAATCAGGGGCAGCACACTGAAGCTTTCTTT. This codes for CASSPNQGQHTEAFF. The gene calls are TRBV18 and TRBJ1-1, with D possibly matching TRBD1 (6 bases). CDR1 is KGHSH, CDR2 LQKENI, per germline. The CDR3 contains 15 residues. V gave up 3 bases and J gave up 3 bases, with 14 bases separating them.

This clonotype was recorded at least ten times. The J gene is TRBJ2-5, the V gene TRBV4-2; TRBD1 or TRBD2 may be the D gene (5 bases each). There are 13 residues in the CDR3. V was pared by 0 bases and J by 5 bases, with 7 bases between. Germline lookup yields CDR1 LGHNA and CDR2 YNFKEQ. The CDR3 sequence: CASSQEGVETQYF. CDR3 nucleotides: TGTGCCAGCAGCCAAGAGGGGGTGGAGACCCAGTACTTC.

This clonotype has a count of ten or more. The chain recombines TRBV7-2 with TRBJ2-3; 10 bases are a match to TRBD2. Germline CDR1 and CDR2: SGHTA and FQGNSA. The CDR3 covers 19 residues. After removal of 5 bases from V and 1 base from J, the junction contained 15 bases not matched to a gene. CDR3 coding DNA: TGTGCCAGCAGCCGGCGAGAAGCGGGGGGGTTTTGGGGCACAGATACGCAGTATTTT. This codes for CASSRREAGGFWGTDTQYF.